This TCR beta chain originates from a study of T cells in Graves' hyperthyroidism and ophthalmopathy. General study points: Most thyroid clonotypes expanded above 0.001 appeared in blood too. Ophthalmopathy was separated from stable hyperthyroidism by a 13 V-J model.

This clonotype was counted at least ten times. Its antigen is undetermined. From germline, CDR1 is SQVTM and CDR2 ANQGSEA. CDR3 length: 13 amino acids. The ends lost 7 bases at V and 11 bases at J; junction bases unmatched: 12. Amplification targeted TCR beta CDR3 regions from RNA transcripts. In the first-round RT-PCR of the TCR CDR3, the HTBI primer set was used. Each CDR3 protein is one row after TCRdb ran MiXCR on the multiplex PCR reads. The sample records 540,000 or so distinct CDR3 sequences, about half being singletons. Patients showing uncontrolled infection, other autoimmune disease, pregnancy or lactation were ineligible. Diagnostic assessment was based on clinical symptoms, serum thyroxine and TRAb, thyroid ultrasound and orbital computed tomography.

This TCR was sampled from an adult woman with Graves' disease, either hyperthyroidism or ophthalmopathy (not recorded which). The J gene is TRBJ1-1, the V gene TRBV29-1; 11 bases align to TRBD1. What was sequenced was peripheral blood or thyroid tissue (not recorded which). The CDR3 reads CSARSGQGAFAFF. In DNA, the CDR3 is TGCAGCGCCAGGAGTGGACAGGGGGCGTTTGCTTTCTTT.